Listed below are T cell receptor beta chains from one sample, sequenced in a study of T cell repertoires in cytomegalovirus infection. For these TCRs, the target antigens are not known. TCRdb reanalysed the reads using MiXCR and keeps one entry per CDR3 protein. The table lists 40,000 to 60,000 distinct CDR3 sequences, 20% to 25% of them singletons. This sample comprised CD8+ T cells from cultured PBMCs, obtained from culture after CMV antigen stimulation. The receptor set was obtained from a human donor in good health (CMV status not recorded). Some clones in this sample may be carry-over from other donors' samples. Each CDR3 is given with its conserved first and last residue. Fields, in order: CDR3 protein, CDR3 DNA, V gene, D gene, clone size, J gene. D genes are given only for firm matches. Only some rows state a clone size, as once, few, many or a class for expanded clones.

CDR3 protein: CASSLDGLPLYNEQFF
CDR3 DNA: TGTGCCAGCAGCTTAGATGGACTCCCCCTTTACAATGAGCAGTTCTTC
V gene: TRBV7-9
D gene: NA
clone size: NA
J gene: TRBJ2-1

CDR3 protein: CASSQEPGKSNQPQHF
CDR3 DNA: TGCGCCAGCAGCCAAGAGCCCGGCAAGAGCAATCAGCCCCAGCATTTT
V gene: TRBV4-1
D gene: NA
clone size: NA
J gene: TRBJ1-5

CDR3 protein: CATQPLSGHPPGEQYF
CDR3 DNA: TGTGCCACTCAACCCCTTTCCGGTCACCCACCCGGCGAGCAGTACTTC
V gene: TRBV19
D gene: NA
clone size: few
J gene: TRBJ2-7

CDR3 protein: CASKTDLSGKQFF
CDR3 DNA: TGCGCCAGCAAAACTGACCTAAGCGGGAAGCAGTTCTTC
V gene: TRBV5-1
D gene: TRBD2
clone size: NA
J gene: TRBJ2-1

CDR3 protein: CASSSSYSNQPQHF
CDR3 DNA: TGTGCCAGCAGTTCGTCCTATAGCAATCAGCCCCAGCATTTT
V gene: TRBV5-6
D gene: NA
clone size: NA
J gene: TRBJ1-5

CDR3 protein: CASSYGPRGTEAFF
CDR3 DNA: TGTGCCAGCAGTTACGGGCCTCGAGGGACTGAAGCTTTCTTT
V gene: TRBV6-2/TRBV6-3
D gene: NA
clone size: NA
J gene: TRBJ1-1

CDR3 protein: CAISDPSKRANTEAFF
CDR3 DNA: TGTGCCATCAGTGACCCCAGTAAAAGGGCGAACACTGAAGCTTTCTTT
V gene: TRBV10-3
D gene: NA
clone size: many
J gene: TRBJ1-1

CDR3 protein: CASSLTGGWTDTQYF
CDR3 DNA: TGTGCCAGCAGCCTGACAGGTGGTTGGACAGATACGCAGTATTTT
V gene: TRBV5-6
D gene: NA
clone size: many
J gene: TRBJ2-3

CDR3 protein: CASSRQSSDYGYTF
CDR3 DNA: TGTGCCAGCAGTCGACAGTCGTCGGACTATGGCTACACCTTC
V gene: TRBV12-3/TRBV12-4
D gene: NA
clone size: few
J gene: TRBJ1-2

CDR3 protein: CASSDGLAGVYNEQFF
CDR3 DNA: TGTGCCAGCAGTGACGGACTAGCGGGAGTGTACAATGAGCAGTTCTTC
V gene: TRBV6-6
D gene: TRBD2
clone size: NA
J gene: TRBJ2-1

CDR3 protein: CASKHGTGSYEQYF
CDR3 DNA: TGTGCCAGCAAGCACGGGACAGGCTCCTACGAGCAGTACTTC
V gene: TRBV6-2/TRBV6-3
D gene: TRBD1
clone size: few
J gene: TRBJ2-7

CDR3 protein: CASSLGGRNEQYF
CDR3 DNA: TGTGCCAGCAGCTTAGGGGGACGGAACGAGCAGTACTTC
V gene: TRBV7-8
D gene: NA
clone size: many
J gene: TRBJ2-7

CDR3 protein: CASSPPGQGTEQYF
CDR3 DNA: TGTGCCAGCAGCCCTCCTGGACAGGGTACCGAGCAGTACTTC
V gene: TRBV7-2
D gene: TRBD1
clone size: NA
J gene: TRBJ2-7

CDR3 protein: CASSLEFNEQFF
CDR3 DNA: TGTGCCAGCAGCTTAGAGTTCAATGAGCAGTTCTTC
V gene: TRBV7-6
D gene: NA
clone size: NA
J gene: TRBJ2-1

CDR3 protein: CSARDPGAGYTEAFF
CDR3 DNA: TGCAGTGCTAGAGATCCAGGGGCCGGGTACACTGAAGCTTTCTTT
V gene: TRBV20-1
D gene: NA
clone size: NA
J gene: TRBJ1-1

CDR3 protein: CASSQTSRRGDEQFF
CDR3 DNA: TGTGCCAGCAGCCAGACTAGCAGGCGAGGGGATGAGCAGTTCTTC
V gene: TRBV7-3
D gene: TRBD2
clone size: NA
J gene: TRBJ2-1

CDR3 protein: CASSQDYNEQFF
CDR3 DNA: TGTGCCAGCAGCCAGGACTACAATGAGCAGTTCTTC
V gene: TRBV7-2
D gene: NA
clone size: few
J gene: TRBJ2-1

CDR3 protein: CASSYGRGEQYF
CDR3 DNA: TGCGCCAGCAGCTACGGGCGAGGCGAGCAGTACTTC
V gene: TRBV5-1
D gene: NA
clone size: few
J gene: TRBJ2-7

CDR3 protein: CASSQSTGGTEAFF
CDR3 DNA: TGTGCCAGCAGCCAATCGACAGGGGGGACTGAAGCTTTCTTT
V gene: TRBV12-3/TRBV12-4
D gene: TRBD1
clone size: NA
J gene: TRBJ1-1

CDR3 protein: CASSLFQGQGETQYF
CDR3 DNA: TGTGCCAGCAGTTTATTCCAGGGCCAGGGAGAGACCCAGTACTTC
V gene: TRBV28
D gene: NA
clone size: many
J gene: TRBJ2-5

CDR3 protein: CASSTGTGRETQYF
CDR3 DNA: TGTGCCAGCAGCACCGGGACTGGCCGAGAGACCCAGTACTTC
V gene: TRBV12-3/TRBV12-4
D gene: NA
clone size: once
J gene: TRBJ2-5

CDR3 protein: CASSLAITGSPYEQYF
CDR3 DNA: TGTGCCAGCAGCTTAGCGATAACAGGATCCCCCTACGAGCAGTACTTC
V gene: TRBV7-6
D gene: NA
clone size: NA
J gene: TRBJ2-7

CDR3 protein: CASSYPETGSGPEQYF
CDR3 DNA: TGTGCCAGCAGTTACCCCGAAACCGGGAGTGGACCGGAGCAGTACTTC
V gene: TRBV6-6
D gene: NA
clone size: few
J gene: TRBJ2-7

CDR3 protein: CASSLNTGPQVSWANVLTF
CDR3 DNA: TGTGCCAGCAGCTTGAATACAGGGCCGCAGGTTAGCTGGGCCAACGTCCTGACTTTC
V gene: TRBV7-6
D gene: NA
clone size: NA
J gene: TRBJ2-6

CDR3 protein: CASSRGQGRATNEKLFF
CDR3 DNA: TGTGCCAGCAGCCGCGGACAGGGCCGAGCAACTAATGAAAAACTGTTTTTT
V gene: TRBV7-8
D gene: TRBD1
clone size: few
J gene: TRBJ1-4

CDR3 protein: CASSQESVLYEQYF
CDR3 DNA: TGCGCCAGCAGCCAAGAATCTGTGCTCTACGAGCAGTACTTC
V gene: TRBV4-3
D gene: NA
clone size: NA
J gene: TRBJ2-7

CDR3 protein: CAIRPGQGAGTEAFF
CDR3 DNA: TGTGCCATCAGGCCGGGACAGGGGGCTGGCACTGAAGCTTTCTTT
V gene: TRBV10-3
D gene: TRBD1
clone size: NA
J gene: TRBJ1-1

CDR3 protein: CASSLTGLGTEAFF
CDR3 DNA: TGTGCCAGCAGCCTTACAGGGTTGGGCACTGAAGCTTTCTTT
V gene: TRBV6-5
D gene: NA
clone size: few
J gene: TRBJ1-1

CDR3 protein: CASSESPGQGEQYF
CDR3 DNA: TGTGCCAGCAGTGAAAGCCCTGGACAGGGCGAGCAGTACTTC
V gene: TRBV6-4
D gene: TRBD1
clone size: NA
J gene: TRBJ2-7

CDR3 protein: CASSWDRNTEAFF
CDR3 DNA: TGCGCCAGCAGCTGGGACAGAAACACTGAAGCTTTCTTT
V gene: TRBV5-1
D gene: TRBD1
clone size: NA
J gene: TRBJ1-1

CDR3 protein: CASSLPVVGFSYNEQFF
CDR3 DNA: TGTGCCAGTAGCCTCCCCGTAGTGGGGTTCTCCTACAATGAGCAGTTCTTC
V gene: TRBV19
D gene: NA
clone size: NA
J gene: TRBJ2-1

CDR3 protein: CASSFGAFRGYEQYF
CDR3 DNA: TGTGCCAGCAGTTTTGGGGCCTTCCGGGGTTACGAGCAGTACTTC
V gene: TRBV28
D gene: NA
clone size: NA
J gene: TRBJ2-7

CDR3 protein: CASCFGVAFNEQFF
CDR3 DNA: TGTGCCAGCTGCTTCGGGGTCGCTTTCAATGAGCAGTTCTTC
V gene: TRBV5-4
D gene: NA
clone size: NA
J gene: TRBJ2-1

CDR3 protein: CASSPRGGGYNREQFF
CDR3 DNA: TGCGCCAGCAGCCCTAGGGGGGGGGGTTATAACCGCGAGCAGTTCTTC
V gene: TRBV4-3
D gene: NA
clone size: NA
J gene: TRBJ2-1

CDR3 protein: CASSLIQGYSYNEQFF
CDR3 DNA: TGTGCCAGCAGCTTAATCCAGGGCTACTCCTACAATGAGCAGTTCTTC
V gene: TRBV7-9
D gene: NA
clone size: few
J gene: TRBJ2-1

CDR3 protein: CASSQMTTQGREQYF
CDR3 DNA: TGCGCCAGCAGCCAGATGACGACCCAAGGGAGGGAGCAGTACTTC
V gene: TRBV4-1
D gene: NA
clone size: NA
J gene: TRBJ2-7

CDR3 protein: CASSPHRDRGHEQYF
CDR3 DNA: TGTGCCAGCAGCCCACACCGGGACAGGGGGCACGAGCAGTACTTC
V gene: TRBV7-2
D gene: TRBD1
clone size: NA
J gene: TRBJ2-7

CDR3 protein: CASSLELRGQDEQFF
CDR3 DNA: TGTGCCAGCAGCTTAGAACTCAGGGGGCAGGATGAGCAGTTCTTC
V gene: TRBV7-2
D gene: TRBD1
clone size: NA
J gene: TRBJ2-1

CDR3 protein: CASSYQRGYNEQFF
CDR3 DNA: TGTGCCAGCAGTTACCAGCGTGGTTACAATGAGCAGTTCTTC
V gene: TRBV27
D gene: NA
clone size: NA
J gene: TRBJ2-1

CDR3 protein: CASSLAPGLKASYEQYF
CDR3 DNA: TGTGCCAGCAGCTTAGCGCCGGGACTCAAAGCCTCCTACGAGCAGTACTTC
V gene: TRBV7-9
D gene: NA
clone size: NA
J gene: TRBJ2-7

CDR3 protein: CASSYAAEEQFF
CDR3 DNA: TGTGCCAGCAGTTACGCGGCCGAAGAGCAGTTCTTC
V gene: TRBV6-2/TRBV6-3
D gene: NA
clone size: few
J gene: TRBJ2-1

CDR3 protein: CASSWDSPWGDSNQPQHF
CDR3 DNA: TGTGCCAGCAGCTGGGACAGCCCTTGGGGGGATAGCAATCAGCCCCAGCATTTT
V gene: TRBV12-3/TRBV12-4
D gene: TRBD1
clone size: NA
J gene: TRBJ1-5

CDR3 protein: CASSYSKVAGHYEQYF
CDR3 DNA: TGTGCCAGCAGTTACTCCAAGGTAGCGGGGCACTACGAGCAGTACTTC
V gene: TRBV6-2/TRBV6-3
D gene: TRBD2
clone size: NA
J gene: TRBJ2-7

CDR3 protein: CASSYDPYRAGNGYTF
CDR3 DNA: TGTGCCAGCAGTTACGACCCCTACAGGGCCGGGAATGGCTACACCTTC
V gene: TRBV6-5
D gene: NA
clone size: NA
J gene: TRBJ1-2

CDR3 protein: CASRLQAIGANVLTF
CDR3 DNA: TGTGCCAGCAGACTCCAGGCTATCGGGGCCAACGTCCTGACTTTC
V gene: TRBV2
D gene: NA
clone size: few
J gene: TRBJ2-6